Shown below are 17 T cell receptor beta chains from a single sample sequenced in a study of somatic mutations in cytotoxic T cells in rheumatoid arthritis. Profiling relied on immunoSEQ multiplex PCR, and the TCRdb table lists in-frame clones only, not all of them. The table shows around 29,000 clones, with 75% to 85% occurring only once. Material for sequencing was CD8+ T cells sorted from blood. The receptor set was obtained from an adult with rheumatoid arthritis.

The chain uses TRBV10-3 and TRBJ1-1, with TRBD1 as a possible D gene (5 bases). Germline V gives CDR1 ENHRY, CDR2 SYGVKD. Between the trimmed V and J ends, which lost 7 bases and 1 base, there was a span of 10 bases. This CDR3 comprises 13 residues. CDR3 protein: CAITADRNTEAFF. Here the CDR3 DNA reads TGTGCCATCACCGCAGACAGGAACACTGAAGCTTTCTTT.

This chain joins TRBV6-1 and TRBJ2-5; 11 bases are a match to TRBD2. CDR1 is MNHNS and CDR2 is SASEGT in the germline V gene. The CDR3 is made up of 15 amino acids. V gave up 5 bases and J gave up 4 bases; unmatched junction bases: 6. This chain's CDR3 is CASSLLAGEGETQYF. The CDR3 DNA sequence: TGTGCCAGCAGTTTACTAGCGGGAGAGGGAGAGACCCAGTACTTC.

This rearrangement joins TRBV5-1 to TRBJ1-2, with TRBD1 identical over 9 bases. Trimming cost V 0 bases and J 7 bases; bases outside gene matches: 7. CDR1 and CDR2 from the germline V gene are SGHRS and YFSETQ. The CDR3 runs to 15 residues. The CDR3 DNA is TGCGCCAGCAGCTTGGCGGGGACAGGGCACAGTGGCTACACCTTC. As protein: CASSLAGTGHSGYTF.

This rearrangement joins TRBV27 to TRBJ1-4, with no clear D. The V end lost 6 bases, the J end lost 0 bases, and 8 bases lay between the germline ends. Per germline, CDR1 MNHEY and CDR2 SMNVEV (reference sequence). The CDR3 runs 14 residues. The CDR3 sequence: CASSPGATNEKLFF. CDR3 in DNA: TGTGCCAGCAGCCCGGGTGCAACTAATGAAAAACTGTTTTTT. Filled out from reference TRBV27 and TRBJ1-4, the complete variable domain reads EAQVTQNPRYLITVTGKKLTVTCSQNMNHEYMSWYRQDPGLGLRQIYYSMNVEVTDKGDVPEGYKVSRKEKRNFPLILESPSPNQTSLYFCASSPGATNEKLFFGSGTQLSVL.

The gene calls are TRBV5-5 and TRBJ2-3, with a weak D call TRBD1 (5 bases). The CDR3 extends over 17 amino acids. Deletions cut 2 bases from V and 2 bases from J, with 18 bases between. Germline values: CDR1 SGHKS, CDR2 YYEKEE (reference sequence). The CDR3 sequence: CASSFSLAGKPTDTQYF. The CDR3 DNA reads TGTGCCAGCAGCTTTTCGTTAGCAGGGAAACCCACAGATACGCAGTATTTT. Drawing the rest from reference TRBV5-5 and TRBJ2-3, the complete variable domain is DAGVTQSPTHLIKTRGQQVTLRCSPISGHKSVSWYQQVLGQGPQFIFQYYEKEERGRGNFPDRFSARQFPNYSSELNVNALLLGDSALYLCASSFSLAGKPTDTQYFGPGTRLTVL.

The chain carries TRBV11-2 and TRBJ2-7, with D maybe TRBD2 (6 bases). Germline loops: CDR1 SGHAT, CDR2 FQNNGV. The CDR3 runs 14 residues. Deletions cut 5 bases from V and 0 bases from J, with 11 bases between. The CDR3 DNA reads TGTGCCAGCAGCGCCACCGGGAGCTCCTACGAGCAGTACTTC. Its translation: CASSATGSSYEQYF. The complete variable domain, with remaining parts taken from reference TRBV11-2 and TRBJ2-7, reads EAGVAQSPRYKIIEKRQSVAFWCNPISGHATLYWYQQILGQGPKLLIQFQNNGVVDDSQLPKDRFSAERLKGVDSTLKIQPAKLEDSAVYLCASSATGSSYEQYFGPGTRLTVT.

This clone was counted once. The V and J genes are TRBV30 and TRBJ2-7; TRBD1 aligns across 9 bases. Germline V gene data show CDR1 as GTSNPN and CDR2 as SVGIG (reference sequence). The CDR3 is made up of 14 amino acids. V shed 4 bases, J shed 3 bases, and the junction held 7 bases outside the gene matches. CDR3 nucleotide sequence: TGTGCCTGGACCCTTGGACAGGGGATCTACGAGCAGTACTTC. It translates to CAWTLGQGIYEQYF.

This clone was picked up a small number of times. This chain joins TRBV6-1 and TRBJ2-7; D is unresolved. Deletions cut 3 bases from V and 1 base from J, with 10 bases between. This CDR3 is 14 amino acids long. Germline V gene data show CDR1 as MNHNS and CDR2 as SASEGT. The CDR3 DNA sequence: TGTGCCAGCAGTGAGGGTGGACGGTCCTACGAGCAGTACTTC. Its translation is CASSEGGRSYEQYF.

This clone was recorded a few times. This chain connects TRBV28 to TRBJ1-3; 8 positions match TRBD1. V shed 7 bases, J shed 3 bases, and the junction held 11 bases outside the gene matches. The CDR3 sequence is 16 residues long. The germline V gene has CDR1 MDHEN and CDR2 SYDVKM. The chain's CDR3 is CASTNRTGLSGNTIYF. The CDR3 nucleotides are TGTGCCAGCACCAACCGGACAGGGTTAAGTGGAAACACCATATATTTT.

This chain links TRBV10-3 with TRBJ1-1; possible D gene TRBD1, 6 bases. Deletions cut 3 bases from V and 0 bases from J, with 14 bases between. The germline gives CDR1 ENHRY, CDR2 SYGVKD. The CDR3 covers 16 residues. This chain's CDR3 is CAISDSTGFVNTEAFF. The CDR3 DNA follows: TGTGCCATCAGTGACTCGACAGGATTCGTGAACACTGAAGCTTTCTTT.

The chain carries TRBV18 and TRBJ2-7; TRBD2 matches 11 bases. Trimming at V came to 2 bases and at J to 1 base, leaving 7 bases not matched to a gene. Germline values: CDR1 KGHSH, CDR2 LQKENI. The CDR3 is 17 residues long. CDR3 sequence: CASSPRPSGRSSYEQYF. The CDR3 region has the DNA TGTGCCAGCTCACCAAGGCCTAGCGGGAGGAGTTCCTACGAGCAGTACTTC.

The chain combines TRBV4-2 with TRBJ2-7; maybe TRBD1 (6 bases). The CDR3 totals 14 residues. Germline V gene lookup returns CDR1 LGHNA and CDR2 YNFKEQ. The V gene lost 1 base and the J gene lost 2 bases, with 9 bases spanning the gap. The CDR3 loop reads CASSQGGGTYEQYF. The CDR3 DNA follows: TGTGCCAGCAGCCAAGGAGGGGGTACCTACGAGCAGTACTTC.

The CDR3 loop reads CASSQGQGDYEQYF. The CDR3 coding sequence is TGTGCCAGCAGCCAAGGACAGGGGGATTACGAGCAGTACTTC. V usage is TRBV6-5 and J usage is TRBJ2-7; 10 bases are a match to TRBD1. This CDR3 is built from 14 residues. Germline trimming cut 6 bases from V and 4 bases from J; bases unmatched to any gene: 6. In germline, CDR1 is MNHEY, CDR2 SVGAGI.

This clone was observed a handful of times. The chain combines TRBV4-1 with TRBJ1-1, with D possibly being TRBD1 (5 bases). There are 15 residues in the CDR3. Germline assignment: CDR1 MGHRA and CDR2 YSYEKL. V was pared by 1 base and J by 3 bases, with 12 bases between. The DNA for the CDR3 is TGCGCCAGCAGCCAAGGGGACGCTAGGTACACTGAAGCTTTCTTT. Translation gives CASSQGDARYTEAFF.

The J gene is TRBJ2-3, the V gene TRBV6-4; 11 bases fit TRBD2. With V trimmed by 3 bases and J by 4 bases, 3 bases remained unmatched. Germline V lookup: CDR1 MRHNA, CDR2 SNTAGT. CDR3 size: 15 residues. CDR3 bases: TGTGCCAGCAGTGAGACTAGCGGGACGGCAGATACGCAGTATTTT. Its translation is CASSETSGTADTQYF.

The chain employs TRBV5-1 and TRBJ2-5; D may be TRBD2 (6 bases). The V and J ends lost 5 bases and 1 base respectively, with 18 bases between them. CDR1 and CDR2 (germline): SGHRS, YFSETQ. The CDR3 length is 16 residues. The CDR3 protein is CASRYTGAGIQETQYF. The CDR3 nucleotides read TGCGCCAGCAGGTATACCGGAGCGGGCATCCAAGAGACCCAGTACTTC.

This sequence joins TRBV4-1 and TRBJ1-1; tentatively, D is TRBD1 (5 bases). Between the trimmed V and J ends, which lost 6 bases and 2 bases, there was a span of 16 bases. The CDR3 is 15 residues long. The germline V gene encodes CDR1 MGHRA and CDR2 YSYEKL. For the CDR3, the DNA is TGCGCCAGCAGTCTTCTCCCCGGGGGAAACACTGAAGCTTTCTTT. Protein: CASSLLPGGNTEAFF.